This T cell receptor beta chain was retrieved from a study of technical replicates of blood from a handful of donors. Method: immunoSEQ multiplex PCR; TCRdb's copy keeps in-frame clones and lacks some. The data contain tens of thousands of clones, around 94% of them singletons. The length of the CDR3 is 17 residues. V was pared by 1 base and J by 0 bases, with 13 bases between. Germline V CDR1 and CDR2: LNHDA, SQIVND (reference sequence). Specimen: T cells isolated from PBMCs. This sequence originates from a human donor in good health. The chain combines TRBV19 with TRBJ1-5; weak D call: TRBD1 (6 bases). The CDR3 bases are TGTGCCAGTAGTATAGTTCCCAGGGGAAATAGCAATCAGCCCCAGCATTTT. Its translation is CASSIVPRGNSNQPQHF.